This T cell receptor (beta chain) derives from a study of blood T cell repertoires in COVID-19 (TCRdb year 2020). For the wider study: Collaborator samples came from the United States, Italy and Spain and covered acute and convalescent phases of COVID-19. The prospective study material was composed of cDNA or gDNA derived from T cells, B-cell-depleted T cells, or PBMCs. Deeply sampled blood TCRbeta repertoires from subjects exposed to, actively infected with, or recovered from COVID-19 were included in the dataset. The repertoires were made available in a free public database intended to serve as a resource for research on the immune response to SARS-CoV-2. The samples were drawn from the first 160 participants of the ongoing ImmuneRACE study and from 950 to 1,500 subjects provided by 6 global collaborators. Nearly every sample came with metadata listing a de-identified subject ID, COVID-19 status, age in years and sex. Where available, HLA class I and class II types were taken from metadata supplied by the sample provider and were not determined by assay-based typing.

CDR1 is given as SGDLS and CDR2 as YYNGEE, both from the germline V gene. The CDR3 runs 13 residues from the cysteine to the phenylalanine. Only CDR3 DNA is held: 39 bases, read in frame from base 1. V and J are truncated by 4 bases and 4 bases respectively, leaving an intervening sequence of 11 bases. TCRbeta CDR3 regions were amplified from genomic DNA using the immunoSEQ Assay, a bias-controlled multiplex PCR. On the study's bioinformatics: The number of nucleated cells in each sample was estimated from the amplification of reference gene primers within the assay. To quantify the absolute abundance of each unique TCRbeta CDR3 rearrangement, sequence reads were collapsed and filtered. For each sample, productive Simpson clonality was calculated by taking the square root of Simpson's diversity index across productive rearrangements. The table was pulled from immuneACCESS by TCRdb, which kept in-frame rearrangements only. Such tables lose some clones; where checked, under half of the loss comes from unresolved V genes, and the rest has no known cause. V and J calls and clone size follow that table, whereas D and trimming were derived from the DNA. This sample gives 130,000 or so clones in total; roughly 80% of them show up just once. The ten largest clones add up to 9.2% of the sample.

Overall study results and their limits: The amount of clinical and demographic metadata varied by source and participant and was provided uncurated.

This clone was seen a single time. Its target antigen remains unknown. Base qualities are not recorded, but no much larger clone differs from it by a single base. In the prospective study, participants were roughly 18 to 100 years old, resided in about two dozen geographic areas of the United States, and were enrolled through a virtual design. Cohort assignment in the prospective study relied on participant-reported clinical history from a screening survey and a study questionnaire. Recovered participants in ImmuneRACE Cohort 3 were defined as having two consecutive negative NP/OP PCR tests, clearance from a healthcare professional, or resolution of symptoms. Mobile phlebotomists in the prospective study collected whole blood, serum and a nasopharyngeal or oropharyngeal swab from every participant. Prospective study participants could optionally give additional blood draws and questionnaires over an approximately two-month period. Blood samples from the prospective study were shipped frozen or at room temperature prior to DNA extraction.

This receptor was taken from a man aged 45-65 years who had recovered from COVID-19. Sequencing was carried out using PBMCs or T cells enriched from blood (not recorded which). The V and J segments used are TRBV9 and TRBJ1-1; tentative D gene TRBD1, with 5 bases matching. CDR3 loop: CASSTDMGTEAFF. The DNA sequence is TGTGCCAGCAGCACGGACATGGGCACTGAAGCTTTCTTT. The full variable domain, with segments outside the CDR3 supplied by the reference TRBV9 and TRBJ1-1 proteins, appears as DSGVTQTPKHLITATGQRVTLRCSPRSGDLSVYWYQQSLDQGLQFLIQYYNGEERAKGNILERFSAQQFPDLHSELNLSSLELGDSALYFCASSTDMGTEAFFGQGTRLTVV.